One and the same sample provided the 5 T cell receptor beta chains below, sequenced in a study of PD-1 blockade in classical Hodgkin lymphoma. Each of the patients experienced relapse following autologous stem cell transplantation, and their brentuximab vedotin exposure differed. Some clones are missing from TCRdb's copy, which holds only in-frame ones; the method was immunoSEQ multiplex PCR. Counted here are just over 25,000 clones, around 67% occurring once; the ten biggest clones make up approximately 12%. Source: peripheral blood mononuclear cells (PBMCs), taken before the second cycle of nivolumab. The receptors here all came from a human donor with classical Hodgkin lymphoma.

The CDR3 coding sequence is TGCGCCAGCCAGAGGAGACAAGTCATCCAAGAGACCCAGTACTTC. The encoded protein is CASQRRQVIQETQYF. The rearrangement uses TRBV5-1 and TRBJ2-5, with unresolved D. V was pared by 7 bases and J by 1 base, with 17 bases between. The germline V gene encodes CDR1 SGHRS and CDR2 YFSETQ. The CDR3 contains 15 residues.

V is TRBV18 and J is TRBJ2-5; no clear D. CDR1 KGHSH and CDR2 LQKENI come from the germline V gene. V shed 3 bases and J shed 7 bases, with 12 bases lying between them. The CDR3 has 13 residues. The CDR3 sequence: CASSPAPLGTQYF. The DNA for the CDR3 is TGTGCCAGCTCACCGGCACCCTTGGGGACCCAGTACTTC.

In nucleotides, the CDR3 is TGTGCCAGCAGCTTGGGACAGGGGAGGGCGACCCAGTACTTC. The encoded protein is CASSLGQGRATQYF. The genes are TRBV5-5 and TRBJ2-5, with TRBD1 as a possible D gene (8 bases). Trimming shortened V by 0 bases and J by 7 bases, and 13 bases separated the two germline ends. The CDR3 runs to 14 residues. Germline CDR1 SGHKS, CDR2 YYEKEE (reference sequence).

The chain couples TRBV6-5 to TRBJ2-3; TRBD2 might be the D (6 bases). The CDR3 length is 14 residues. Germline-derived CDR1 and CDR2 are MNHEY and SVGAGI. Trimming shortened V by 6 bases and J by 0 bases, and 10 bases separated the two germline ends. The CDR3 reads CASRRGLSTDTQYF. The CDR3 DNA is TGTGCCAGCAGGCGGGGTCTAAGCACAGATACGCAGTATTTT.

The V and J genes are TRBV18 and TRBJ2-3; maybe TRBD1 (6 bases). Germline loops: CDR1 KGHSH, CDR2 LQKENI. The CDR3 has 13 amino acids. The V end was cut by 4 bases, the J end by 7 bases, with 12 bases between. CDR3 bases: TGTGCCAGCTCACTAAGACAGGAAAATACGCAGTATTTT. Amino acid sequence: CASSLRQENTQYF.